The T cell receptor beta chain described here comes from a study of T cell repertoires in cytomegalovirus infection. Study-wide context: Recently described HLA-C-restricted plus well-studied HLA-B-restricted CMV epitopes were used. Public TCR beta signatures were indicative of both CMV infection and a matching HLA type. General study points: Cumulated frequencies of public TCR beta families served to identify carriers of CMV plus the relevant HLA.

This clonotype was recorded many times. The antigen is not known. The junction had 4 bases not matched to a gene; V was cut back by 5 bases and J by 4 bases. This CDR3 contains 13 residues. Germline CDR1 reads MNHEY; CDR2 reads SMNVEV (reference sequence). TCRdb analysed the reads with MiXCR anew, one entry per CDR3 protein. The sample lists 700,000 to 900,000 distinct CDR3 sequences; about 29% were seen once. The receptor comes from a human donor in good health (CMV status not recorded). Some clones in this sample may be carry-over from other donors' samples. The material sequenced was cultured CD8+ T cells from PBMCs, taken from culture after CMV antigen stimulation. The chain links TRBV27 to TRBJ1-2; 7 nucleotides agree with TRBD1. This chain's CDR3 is CASSPGTVYGYTF. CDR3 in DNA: TGTGCCAGCAGTCCCGGGACAGTCTATGGCTACACCTTC.